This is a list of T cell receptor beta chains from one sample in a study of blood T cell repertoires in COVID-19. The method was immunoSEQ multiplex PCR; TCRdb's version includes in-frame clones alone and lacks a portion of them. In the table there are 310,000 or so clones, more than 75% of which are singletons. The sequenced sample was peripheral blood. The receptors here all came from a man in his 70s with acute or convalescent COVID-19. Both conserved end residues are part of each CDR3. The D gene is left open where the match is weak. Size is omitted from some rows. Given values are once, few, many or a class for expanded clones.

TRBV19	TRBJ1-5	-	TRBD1	TGTGCCAGTAGCTCGACAGGGCTAAGCAATCAGCCCCAGCATTTT	CASSSTGLSNQPQHF
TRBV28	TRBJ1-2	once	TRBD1	TGTGCCAGCAGCTCTGGTCCAGGGGGCAGCTATGGCTACACCTTC	CASSSGPGGSYGYTF
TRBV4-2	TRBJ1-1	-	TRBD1	TGTGCCAGCAGCCAAGGGACAGGGGACACTGAAGCTTTCTTT	CASSQGTGDTEAFF
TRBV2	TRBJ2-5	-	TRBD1	TGTGCCAGCAGGGACAGGGTGACCCAGTACTTC	CASRDRVTQYF
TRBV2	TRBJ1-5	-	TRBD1	TGTGCCAGCAGTGGAGGACAGGGGAGGGATCAGCCCCAGCATTTT	CASSGGQGRDQPQHF
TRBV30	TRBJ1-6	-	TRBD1	TGTGCCTCCAACAGGGGGTATAATTCACCCCTCCACTTT	CASNRGYNSPLHF
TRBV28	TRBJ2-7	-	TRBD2	TGTGCCAGCAATCCCGGGACTAGCGGGACCTTCGGGCAGTACTTC	CASNPGTSGTFGQYF
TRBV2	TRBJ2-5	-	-	TGTGCCAGCAGTGTCGGGGGGCGCAGAGAGACCCAGTACTTC	CASSVGGRRETQYF
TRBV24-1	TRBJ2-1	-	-	TGTGCCACCAGTGGCCGCGGGGCCTACAATGAGCAGTTCTTC	CATSGRGAYNEQFF
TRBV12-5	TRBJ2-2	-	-	TGTGCTAGGCGGAACAGGGTCGCCGGGGAGCTGTTTTTT	CARRNRVAGELFF
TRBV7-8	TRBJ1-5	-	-	TGTGCCAGCAGCTTAGAGTGGCAGAGCAATCAGCCCCAGCATTTT	CASSLEWQSNQPQHF
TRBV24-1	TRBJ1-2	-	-	TGTGCCACCAGTGAAGAGGGTAATGGCTACACCTTC	CATSEEGNGYTF
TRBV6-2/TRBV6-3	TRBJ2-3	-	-	TGTGCCAGCAGCGAGTCAGGGGCAGTACTACAGGATACGCAGTATTTT	CASSESGAVLQDTQYF
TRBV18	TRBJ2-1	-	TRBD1	TGTGCCAGCTCACCGGCCGGGACAGGGGACAATGAGCAGTTCTTC	CASSPAGTGDNEQFF
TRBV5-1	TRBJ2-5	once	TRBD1	TGCGCCAGCAGCCCGGGGACAGGGAAGGAGACCCAGTACTTC	CASSPGTGKETQYF
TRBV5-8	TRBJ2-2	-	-	TGTGCCAGCAACGCCGGGGGTTCTCACACCGGGGAGCTGTTTTTT	CASNAGGSHTGELFF
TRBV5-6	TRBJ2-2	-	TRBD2	TGTGCCAGCAGCTTGGTCCCTAGCGGGAGCACCGGGGAGCTGTTTTTT	CASSLVPSGSTGELFF
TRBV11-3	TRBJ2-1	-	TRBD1	TGTGCCAGCAGCCACCGGGACAGGGTCGTCAATGAGCAGTTCTTC	CASSHRDRVVNEQFF
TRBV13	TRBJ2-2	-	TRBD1	TGTGCCAGCAGCAAAGACAGGGCCAGGGAGCTGTTTTTT	CASSKDRARELFF
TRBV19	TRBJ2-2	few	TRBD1	TGTGCCAGTAGCCGTAACAGGGGGCAAGTCGGGGAGCTGTTTTTT	CASSRNRGQVGELFF
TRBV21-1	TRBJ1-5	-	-	TGTGCCAGCATCCACCGTCGAGATCAGCCCCAGCATTTT	CASIHRRDQPQHF
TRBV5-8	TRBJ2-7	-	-	TGTGCCAGCAGCCGGGGATTATACGAGCAGTACTTC	CASSRGLYEQYF
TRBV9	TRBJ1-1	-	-	TGTGCCAGCAGCCTACAAGGGACTCCTAACACTGAAGCTTTCTTT	CASSLQGTPNTEAFF
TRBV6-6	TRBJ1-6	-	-	TGTGCCAGCAGTTACACGGCAGGGCCGGATTCACCCCTCCACTTT	CASSYTAGPDSPLHF
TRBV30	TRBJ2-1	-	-	TGTGCCTGGAGTGGGCAGGGGTACAATGAGCAGTTCTTC	CAWSGQGYNEQFF
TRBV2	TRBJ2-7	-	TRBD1	TGTGCCGGAGCAGGGGGCCTCTCCTACGAGCAGTACTTC	CAGAGGLSYEQYF
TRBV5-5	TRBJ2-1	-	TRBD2	TGTGCCAGCATCACAGACTCGGGACTAGCGGCAACAAATGAGCAGTTCTTC	CASITDSGLAATNEQFF
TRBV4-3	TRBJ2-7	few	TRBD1	TGCGCCAGCAGCCAAGGTTGGGGACAGGGCTACGAGCAGTACTTC	CASSQGWGQGYEQYF
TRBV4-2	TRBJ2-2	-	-	TGTGCCAGCAGCCCCGGGACTCTCTACGGGGAGCTGTTTTTT	CASSPGTLYGELFF
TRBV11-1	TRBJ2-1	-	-	TGTGCCAGCAGCGGACCTGGGGCAGCCTACAATGAGCAGTTCTTC	CASSGPGAAYNEQFF
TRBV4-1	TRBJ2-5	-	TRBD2	TGCGCCAGCAGCCAAGAACTAGCGGGGGAGGAGACCCAGTACTTC	CASSQELAGEETQYF
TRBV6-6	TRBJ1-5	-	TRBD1	TGTGCCAGCAGTTACTTGGCAGGGGGCGCTCAGCCCCAGCATTTT	CASSYLAGGAQPQHF
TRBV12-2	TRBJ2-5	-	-	TGTGCAAGTCGCCGCCGGACTAGCGGACACAGGGAGGAACAAGAGACCCAGTACTTC	CASRRRTSGHREEQETQYF